The 5 T cell receptor beta chains in this list originate from one sample, sequenced in a study of T-cell reconstitution after alpha-beta-depleted transplantation in children. Library preparation (for TCRbeta) was performed with unique molecular identifiers. TCRdb called the PCR reads again in MiXCR, with one record for every CDR3 protein. The sample yields about 610,000 distinct CDR3 sequences, over 9.5% seen once. Sequenced here: PBMCs from the stem cell graft donor, sampled from the stem cell graft. The receptors were sampled from a human donor who donated a stem cell graft to a child with acute myeloid leukemia.

V is TRBV15 and J is TRBJ1-2, with D hard to call. The CDR3 has 12 amino acids. Trimming removed 4 bases from V and 1 base from J, with 4 bases in between. CDR1 is LNHNV and CDR2 is YYDKDF in the germline V gene (reference sequence). The CDR3 sequence: CATSMGNYGYTF. In DNA form, the CDR3 reads TGTGCCACCAGCATGGGTAACTATGGCTACACCTTC.

This CDR3 reads CASSQGLAGDTETQYF. CDR3 nucleotides: TGTGCCAGCAGCCAAGGGCTAGCTGGAGATACGGAGACCCAGTACTTC. This chain connects TRBV14 to TRBJ2-5; TRBD2 is a possible D gene (5 bases). The V end was cut by 1 base, the J end by 5 bases, with 17 bases between. CDR3 length: 16 amino acids. From germline, CDR1 is SGHDN and CDR2 FVKESK.

This clonotype was found many times. This sequence joins TRBV7-9 and TRBJ1-1; D possibly corresponds to TRBD1 (6 bases). The germline V gene has CDR1 SEHNR and CDR2 FQNEAQ (reference sequence). The CDR3 extends over 15 amino acids. V was shortened by 2 bases and J by 1 base, with 11 bases between the two germline ends. The CDR3 loop is CASSLSRGSNTEAFF. The CDR3 region has the DNA TGTGCCAGCAGCTTAAGCAGGGGCTCGAACACTGAAGCTTTCTTT.

This clonotype was detected only a few times. J is TRBJ2-7 and V is TRBV21-1. TRBV21-1 is flagged as a pseudogene. The CDR3 extends over 10 amino acids. CDR3 sequence: CASLWNEQYF. The CDR3 coding sequence is TGTGCCAGCCTTTGGAACGAGCAGTACTTC.

The chain recombines TRBV6-2 or TRBV6-3 with TRBJ2-3; 7 nucleotides match TRBD1. Germline values: CDR1 MNHEY, CDR2 SVGEGT. Trimming at V came to 7 bases and at J to 3 bases, leaving 4 bases not matched to a gene. The CDR3 runs 13 residues. CDR3 region: CASTDRETDTQYF. In DNA, the CDR3 is TGTGCCAGCACCGACAGGGAAACAGATACGCAGTATTTT.